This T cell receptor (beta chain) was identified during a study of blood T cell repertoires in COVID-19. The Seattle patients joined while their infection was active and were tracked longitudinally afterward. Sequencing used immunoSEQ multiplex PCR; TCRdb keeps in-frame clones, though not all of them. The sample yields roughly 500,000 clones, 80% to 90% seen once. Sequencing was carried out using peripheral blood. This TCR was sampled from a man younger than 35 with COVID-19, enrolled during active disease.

The CDR3 protein is CASSSQGSQPQHF. CDR3 in DNA: TGTGCCAGCAGCTCACAGGGGAGTCAGCCCCAGCATTTT. The gene calls are TRBV11-2 and TRBJ1-5; 7 bases map to TRBD1. The CDR3 is 13 amino acids. The ends lost 4 bases at V and 6 bases at J; junction bases unmatched: 3. Germline V lookup: CDR1 SGHAT, CDR2 FQNNGV.